This TCR beta chain comes out of a study of T cells expressing NK-cell markers. Turning to the study itself: Sorted CD3+CD56+NKG2C+, CD3+CD56+NKG2C- and CD3+CD56-NKG2C+ T cells provided the TCR beta repertoires. The authors sequenced eight donors, of whom seven were HCMV-seropositive and one was seronegative. Points from the study as a whole: About 1.0-8% of CD8+ T cells in over 5 donors belonged to dominant NKG2C+ clonotypes.

Germline lookup yields CDR1 SGHAT and CDR2 FQDESV (reference sequence). CDR3 length: 15 residues. Remarks on this clonotype: Its matching antigen is unknown.

The TCR beta cDNA came from 5'RACE template switching with UMIs. TCRdb re-called the 5' RACE reads and shows each CDR3 protein once, DNA omitted. Its table records over 150,000 distinct CDR3 sequences. The TCR was taken from a man aged 18-70 years in good health. Sequencing used blood T cells: a sorted CD56 or NKG2C T cell subset, CD4+ or CD8+ T cells, or bulk PBMC T cells (not recorded which). The genes are TRBV11-1 and TRBJ2-3; TCRdb selects TRBD1, and the lack of DNA leaves this call unchecked. CDR3 in amino acids: CASSFWTAETDTQYF.